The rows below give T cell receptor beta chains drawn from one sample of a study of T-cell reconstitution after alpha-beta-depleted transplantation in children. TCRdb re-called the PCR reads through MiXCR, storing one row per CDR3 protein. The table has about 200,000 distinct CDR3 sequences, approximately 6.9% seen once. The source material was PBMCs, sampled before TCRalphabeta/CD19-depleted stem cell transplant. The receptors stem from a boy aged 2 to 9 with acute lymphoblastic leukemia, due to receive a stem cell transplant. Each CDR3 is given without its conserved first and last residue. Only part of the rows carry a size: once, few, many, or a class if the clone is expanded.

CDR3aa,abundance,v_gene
SAQRGLNTEAF,few,TRBV29-1
ASSPGLAVSGELF,many,TRBV7-2
ASSAPGTIQQF,NA,TRBV7-2
SARDGEGLAEDQETQY,many,TRBV20-1
ASSQKQEFGNQPQH,few,TRBV4-1
ASSFGTEETQY,many,TRBV7-2
ASSLAVRGSNQPQH,many,TRBV5-1
ASSFSSQFSGNTIY,NA,TRBV12-3/TRBV12-4
ASSYEGLGSPLH,few,TRBV6-5
ASSYLPTAYEQY,many,TRBV6-2/TRBV6-3